This TCR beta chain was documented in a study of T-cell memory formation after mild COVID-19. Findings of the study overall: Contracting clones from day 15 to 85 showed balanced CD4/CD8; later expanders favored CD4+. Contracting CD4+ clones were located mainly in CM and EM, and CD8+ clones in EMRA.

Germline CDR1 reads SGHVS; CDR2 reads FNYEAQ. The CDR3 consists of 12 residues. V dropped 6 bases and J dropped 6 bases, with 8 bases sitting between them. Sample barcodes and UMIs were carried by the TCR alpha and TCR beta cDNA libraries that 5'RACE generated with constant-segment primers. TCRdb used MiXCR to reprocess the 5' RACE reads, holding one entry per CDR3 protein. The data contain under 300,000 distinct CDR3 sequences, 15% to 20% of them seen just once; the ten biggest clones take up 20% to 25%. This clonotype was found many times. The target antigen is unknown. The sequenced sample consisted of PBMCs or a T cell subset sorted from them (not recorded which). The V call is TRBV7-6, the J call TRBJ2-2; D unresolved. The TCR originated in a man between 18 and 29 years old who had mild COVID-19 (a few samples of this study predate the infection). Cell type and time point are not known. CDR3 in amino acids: CASRGMAGELFF. CDR3 in DNA: TGTGCCAGCAGGGGCATGGCCGGGGAGCTGTTTTTT.